The present T cell receptor beta chain was sequenced within a study of blood T cell repertoires in COVID-19. For the study at large: Sample material is recorded as cDNA or gDNA derived from T cells, B-cell-depleted T cells, or PBMCs.

This clone was found once. Original data processing: Cell counts per sample came from amplifying reference gene primers. Using immunoSEQ multiplex PCR, the repertoire was profiled, and TCRdb retains in-frame clones only, with some absent. D and trimming come from the DNA, and the V and J calls and clone size come from that table. The sample carries 220,000 or so clones, over 75% recorded once. This CDR3 has 14 amino acids. The junction had 9 bases not matched to a gene; V was cut back by 6 bases and J by 2 bases. Germline CDR1 reads SQVTM; CDR2 reads ANQGSEA. The chain employs TRBV29-1 and TRBJ1-2; 7 bases align to TRBD1. What was sequenced was PBMCs or T cells enriched from blood (not recorded which). The receptor was isolated from a woman aged 55-70 years who had recovered from COVID-19. In nucleotides, the CDR3 is TGCAGCGTACTGACAGGGCAGCGCAACTATGGCTACACCTTC. As protein: CSVLTGQRNYGYTF.